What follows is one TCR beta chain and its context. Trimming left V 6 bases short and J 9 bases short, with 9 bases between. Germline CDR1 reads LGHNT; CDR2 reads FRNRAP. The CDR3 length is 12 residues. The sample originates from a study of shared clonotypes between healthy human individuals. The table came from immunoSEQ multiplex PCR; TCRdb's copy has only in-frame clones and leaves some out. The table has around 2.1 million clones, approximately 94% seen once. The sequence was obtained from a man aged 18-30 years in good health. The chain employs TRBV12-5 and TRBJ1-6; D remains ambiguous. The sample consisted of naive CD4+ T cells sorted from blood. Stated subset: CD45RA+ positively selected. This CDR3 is CASGTPTSPLHF. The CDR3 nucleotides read TGTGCTAGTGGAACCCCAACTTCACCCCTCCACTTT. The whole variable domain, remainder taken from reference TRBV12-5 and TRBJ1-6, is DARVTQTPRHKVTEMGQEVTMRCQPILGHNTVFWYRQTMMQGLELLAYFRNRAPLDDSGMPKDRFSAEMPDATLATLKIQPSEPRDSAVYFCASGTPTSPLHFGNGTRLTVT.